A selection of T cell receptor beta chains follows, all from one sample in a study of Graves' ophthalmopathy and Graves' hyperthyroidism. In TCRdb, the multiplex PCR reads were re-called with MiXCR into one record per CDR3 protein. The sample gives roughly 400,000 distinct CDR3 sequences, 15% of which show up once; around 6.6% is in the top ten. The sample consisted of peripheral blood. These receptors originate from a woman younger than 35 with stable Graves' hyperthyroidism. CDR3s include the opening cysteine and the closing phenylalanine or tryptophan. The D gene is left open where the match is weak. Not every row has a clone size; where given, it reads once, few, many or a size class.

TRBJ1-2 . few TRBV13 CASSSTEHSNYGYTF TGTGCCAGCAGCTCTACAGAACATTCTAACTATGGCTACACCTTC
TRBJ1-2 . many TRBV6-2/TRBV6-3 CASGRERGEIPGYTF TGTGCCAGCGGACGTGAGCGAGGGGAAATCCCTGGCTACACCTTC
TRBJ1-6 TRBD1 few TRBV19 CASTGAAGGSPLRF TGTGCCAGTACAGGGGCGGCAGGGGGATCACCCCTCCGCTTT
TRBJ2-5 . few TRBV12-3/TRBV12-4 CASSLEFRPEETQYF TGTGCCAGCAGTTTAGAGTTCCGGCCGGAAGAGACCCAGTACTTC
TRBJ2-7 TRBD2 once TRBV29-1 CSVARTSGGYEQYF TGCAGCGTTGCAAGGACTAGCGGGGGCTACGAGCAGTACTTC
TRBJ2-2 TRBD1 . TRBV11-2 CASSSQGQMDTGELFF TGTGCCAGCAGTTCCCAGGGACAGATGGACACCGGGGAGCTGTTTTTT
TRBJ2-2 TRBD1 . TRBV6-1 CASSRDRDNTGELFF TGTGCCAGCAGCCGGGACAGGGATAATACCGGGGAGCTGTTTTTT
TRBJ1-5 TRBD1 . TRBV4-1 CASSPDRDYQPQHF TGCGCCAGCAGCCCGGACAGGGATTATCAGCCCCAGCATTTT
TRBJ2-5 . many TRBV24-1 CATSDPPGHPGRETQYF TGTGCCACCAGTGACCCACCTGGACATCCGGGGCGAGAGACCCAGTACTTC
TRBJ2-5 . many TRBV12-3/TRBV12-4 CASSLVLSQETQYF TGTGCCAGCAGTTTAGTTCTGAGTCAAGAGACCCAGTACTTC
TRBJ1-2 TRBD1 many TRBV6-1 CASSVARDSYGYTF TGTGCCAGCAGTGTGGCCAGGGACAGCTATGGCTACACCTTC
TRBJ2-7 . many TRBV28 CASSFSRGRYEQYF TGTGCCAGCAGTTTTAGCAGGGGGAGGTACGAGCAGTACTTC
TRBJ2-7 . many TRBV7-9 CASSLEPRSSEQYF TGTGCCAGCAGCTTAGAACCACGATCCAGCGAGCAGTACTTC